One and the same sample provided the 13 T cell receptor beta chains below, sequenced in a study of T cells in Graves' hyperthyroidism and ophthalmopathy. It was RNA transcripts that yielded the amplified TCR beta CDR3 regions. Carried out on the TCR CDR3, a first-round RT-PCR used the HTBI primer set. TCRdb called the multiplex PCR reads again in MiXCR, with one record for every CDR3 protein. The table has almost 500,000 distinct CDR3 sequences, approximately 22% seen once; the top ten hold 45% to 50%. Sequencing input: blood. These TCRs come from an older woman with Graves' ophthalmopathy.

This clonotype was seen many times. The chain uses TRBV5-1 and TRBJ2-1; a possible D gene is TRBD2 (6 bases). The V gene lost 4 bases and the J gene lost 7 bases, with 18 bases spanning the gap. Looked up from germline, CDR1 is SGHRS and CDR2 is YFSETQ. This CDR3 has 15 residues. The DNA for the CDR3 is TGCGCCAGCAGCCGTCGCGGCGGAGGGCCAAATGAGCAGTTCTTC. Its protein product is CASSRRGGGPNEQFF.

This clonotype was observed a handful of times. The CDR3 region is CASSYPEQGARGLFF. CDR3 nucleotide sequence: TGTGCCAGCAGTTACCCCGAACAGGGGGCGCGGGGCCTTTTCTTT. The rearrangement links TRBV6-6 to TRBJ1-1; 9 bases are shared with TRBD1. The germline V gene has CDR1 MNHNY and CDR2 SVGAGI (reference sequence). The CDR3 is 15 amino acids. J was trimmed by 13 bases and V by 2 bases; bases with no gene match: 14.

This clonotype was recorded many times. The V and J genes are TRBV3-1 and TRBJ2-7; D gene unclear. Germline V gene sequence: CDR1 LGHDT, CDR2 YNNKEL (reference sequence). This CDR3 spans 13 amino acids. The V gene lost 0 bases and the J gene lost 6 bases, with 9 bases spanning the gap. The CDR3 DNA sequence: TGTGCCAGCAGCCAAGATCTGTTAGCCGAGCAGTACTTC. Translating it yields CASSQDLLAEQYF.

V usage is TRBV25-1 and J usage is TRBJ2-1; D may be TRBD2 (5 bases). Germline values: CDR1 MGHDK, CDR2 SYGVNS. V lost 6 bases, J lost 5 bases, and 20 bases lay in between. CDR3 length: 16 amino acids. The CDR3 sequence is CASSHTRDTAHNEQFF. The CDR3 bases are TGTGCCAGCAGCCACACTAGAGACACGGCCCACAATGAGCAGTTCTTC.

In this sample, this clonotype turned up a few times. The CDR3 protein is CASSESGTSYNEQFF. CDR3 DNA sequence: TGTGCCAGCAGTGAATCCGGGACCTCCTACAATGAGCAGTTCTTC. This chain links TRBV25-1 with TRBJ2-1; tentatively, D is TRBD1 or TRBD2 (5 bases each). Per germline, CDR1 MGHDK and CDR2 SYGVNS. V gave up 1 base and J gave up 0 bases, with 7 bases separating them. CDR3 length equals 15 residues.

The chain recombines TRBV28 with TRBJ2-7; the D gene could be TRBD1 or TRBD2 (5 bases each). The CDR3 is 14 residues long. Germline-derived CDR1 and CDR2 are MDHEN and SYDVKM. With 5 bases removed from V and 2 bases from J, the gap between germline ends came to 13 bases. This CDR3 is CASSPRDPAYEQYF. The CDR3 bases are TGTGCCAGCAGTCCCCGGGACCCTGCCTACGAGCAGTACTTC.

This clonotype was picked up a small number of times. The chain carries TRBV7-2 and TRBJ2-3; no clear D gene. Per the germline V gene, CDR1 is SGHTA and CDR2 is FQGNSA. With 9 bases removed from V and 8 bases from J, the gap between germline ends came to 15 bases. This CDR3 spans 12 amino acids. CDR3: CASSPSRATQYF. The CDR3 coding sequence is TGTGCCAGTAGCCCCTCGCGAGCTACGCAGTATTTT.

The J gene is TRBJ1-2, the V gene TRBV3-1, with TRBD1 as a possible D gene (6 bases). V was clipped by 3 bases and J by 8 bases, with 22 bases between them. The CDR3 loop spans 16 amino acids. Germline lookup yields CDR1 LGHDT and CDR2 YNNKEL (reference sequence). The CDR3 nucleotides read TGTGCCAGCAGCCAGTCCACCAATACAGGGATGCGAGGCTACACCTTC. Translating gives CASSQSTNTGMRGYTF. The whole variable domain, remainder taken from reference TRBV3-1 and TRBJ1-2, is DTAVSQTPKYLVTQMGNDKSIKCEQNLGHDTMYWYKQDSKKFLKIMFSYNNKELIINETVPNRFSPKSPDKAHLNLHINSLELGDSAVYFCASSQSTNTGMRGYTFGSGTRLTVV.

The V call is TRBV12-3 or TRBV12-4, the J call TRBJ2-1; 9 bases match TRBD2. Trimming at V came to 2 bases and at J to 1 base, leaving 9 bases not matched to a gene. This CDR3 spans 18 amino acids. Written as DNA, the CDR3 is TGTGCCAGCAGTTTACCTAGCGGGAAGAGAGAATCCTACAATGAGCAGTTCTTC. Amino acid sequence: CASSLPSGKRESYNEQFF.

This clonotype was picked up a small number of times. J is TRBJ1-2 and V is TRBV6-1; 7 bases match TRBD1. The CDR3 consists of 14 residues. V was pared by 5 bases and J by 5 bases, with 8 bases of the junction left unmatched. Germline V gene data show CDR1 as MNHNS and CDR2 as SASEGT. The CDR3 nucleotides are TGTGCCAGCAGTACCGGACAGGTTAATTATGGCTACACCTTC. Protein product: CASSTGQVNYGYTF.

The table lists this clonotype with many counts. CDR3 sequence (DNA): TGTGCCAGCAGTTCAAGTTTACAGGGGGGAGGCACTGAAGCTTTCTTT. This codes for CASSSSLQGGGTEAFF. The chain combines TRBV12-3 or TRBV12-4 with TRBJ1-1; 8 bases are shared with TRBD1. The CDR3 loop spans 16 amino acids. The V and J ends lost 4 bases and 4 bases, in that order; junction bases with no gene match: 11.

In this sample, this clonotype turned up a few times. The chain combines TRBV28 with TRBJ1-2; D not resolved. The V end lost 5 bases, the J end lost 0 bases, and 7 bases lay between the germline ends. The CDR3 sequence is 13 residues long. Germline loops: CDR1 MDHEN, CDR2 SYDVKM. The CDR3 sequence is CASSQGSNYGYTF. DNA of the CDR3: TGTGCCAGCAGTCAAGGGTCTAACTATGGCTACACCTTC.

The CDR3 coding sequence is TGTGCCAGCAGCCTGCGGACTAGTCCTACCGGGGAGCTGTTTTTT. Protein product: CASSLRTSPTGELFF. The chain employs TRBV12-3 or TRBV12-4 and TRBJ2-2; TRBD2 matches at 7 bases. With V trimmed by 6 bases and J by 5 bases, 9 bases remained unmatched. CDR3 length: 15 amino acids.